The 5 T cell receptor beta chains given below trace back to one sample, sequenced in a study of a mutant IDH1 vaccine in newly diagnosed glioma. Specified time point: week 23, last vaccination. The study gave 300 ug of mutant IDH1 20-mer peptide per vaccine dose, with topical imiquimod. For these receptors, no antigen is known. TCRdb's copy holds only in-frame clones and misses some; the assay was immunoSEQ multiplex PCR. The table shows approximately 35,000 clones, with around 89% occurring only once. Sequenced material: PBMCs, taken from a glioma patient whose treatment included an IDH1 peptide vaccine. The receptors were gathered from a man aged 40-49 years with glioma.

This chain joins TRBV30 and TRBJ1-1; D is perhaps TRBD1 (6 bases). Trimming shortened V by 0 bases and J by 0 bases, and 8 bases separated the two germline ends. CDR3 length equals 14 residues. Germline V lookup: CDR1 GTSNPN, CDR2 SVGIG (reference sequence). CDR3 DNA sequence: TGTGCCTGGAGTGTAACAGGGATGAACACTGAAGCTTTCTTT. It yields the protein CAWSVTGMNTEAFF.

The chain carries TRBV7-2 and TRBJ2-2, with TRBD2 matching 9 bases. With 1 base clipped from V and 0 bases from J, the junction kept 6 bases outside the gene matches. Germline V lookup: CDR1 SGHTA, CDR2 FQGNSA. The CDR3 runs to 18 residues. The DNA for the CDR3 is TGTGCCAGCAGCTTAGTAGGCCTAGCGGGGACGAACACCGGGGAGCTGTTTTTT. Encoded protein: CASSLVGLAGTNTGELFF.

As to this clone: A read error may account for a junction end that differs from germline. CDR3 region: CASSVDQGETQYF. The CDR3 region has the DNA TGTGCCAGTAGTGTGGACCAGGGAGAAACCCAGTACTTC. The chain uses TRBV6-4 and TRBJ2-5, with D perhaps assigned TRBD1 or TRBD2 (5 bases each). The CDR3 length is 13 residues. Germline V gives CDR1 MRHNA, CDR2 SNTAGT.

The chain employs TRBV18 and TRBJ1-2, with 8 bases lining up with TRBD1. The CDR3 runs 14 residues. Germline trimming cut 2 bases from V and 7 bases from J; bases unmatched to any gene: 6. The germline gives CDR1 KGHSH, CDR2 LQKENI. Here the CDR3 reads CASSPSDRAGGYTF. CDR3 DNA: TGTGCCAGCTCACCATCGGACAGGGCGGGTGGCTACACCTTC.

The CDR3 sequence is CASSQGLAGINEQFF. In DNA, the CDR3 is TGCGCCAGCAGCCAGGGACTAGCGGGCATCAATGAGCAGTTCTTC. The rearrangement links TRBV5-1 to TRBJ2-1; 12 nucleotides align to TRBD2. Losses at the gene ends were 4 bases for V and 6 bases for J; bases not matched to a gene: 5. This CDR3 has 15 amino acids. Germline loops: CDR1 SGHRS, CDR2 YFSETQ.